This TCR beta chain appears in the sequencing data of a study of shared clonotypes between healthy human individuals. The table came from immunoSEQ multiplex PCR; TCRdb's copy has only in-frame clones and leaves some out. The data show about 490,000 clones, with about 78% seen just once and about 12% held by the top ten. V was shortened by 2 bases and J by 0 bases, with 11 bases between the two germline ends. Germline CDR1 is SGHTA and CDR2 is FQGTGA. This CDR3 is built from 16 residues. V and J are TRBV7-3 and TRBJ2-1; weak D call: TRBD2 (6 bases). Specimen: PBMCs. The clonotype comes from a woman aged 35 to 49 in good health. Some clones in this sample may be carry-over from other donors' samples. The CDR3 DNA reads TGTGCCAGCAGCTTAGGGGTAGCGGCCTCCTACAATGAGCAGTTCTTC. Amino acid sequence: CASSLGVAASYNEQFF.